The present T cell receptor (beta chain) was sequenced within a study of monozygotic twins with inflammatory bowel disease. The study's findings and limits: There were differing immunosuppressive treatments, which may have added variability to patient repertoires.

TCRalpha and TCRbeta cDNA went through two nested PCRs of roughly 15 and 9 cycles. TCRdb re-called the 5' RACE reads and catalogs CDR3 proteins one per entry, DNA excluded. The sample table sets out more than 300,000 distinct CDR3 sequences. Regarding this clonotype: The antigen is undetermined.

Sample: blood. The receptor comes from a human donor with ulcerative colitis or Crohn's disease, or a healthy co-twin of an affected twin (not recorded which).

The CDR3 reads CASLGGSYEQYF. The chain joins TRBV6-5 to TRBJ2-7. CDR1 and CDR2 (germline): MNHEY, SVGAGI. The CDR3 is made up of 12 amino acids.